The 26 T cell receptor beta chains in this list originate from one sample, sequenced in a study of T cells expressing NK-cell markers. TCRdb re-called the 5' RACE reads, yielding one record per CDR3 amino acid sequence without DNA. The sample has more than 120,000 distinct CDR3 sequences, and its top ten clones hold around 10%. Sequenced input: blood T cells: a sorted CD56 or NKG2C T cell subset, CD4+ or CD8+ T cells, or bulk PBMC T cells (not recorded which). These receptors were taken from a man aged 18 to 35 in good health.

The chain joins TRBV5-4 to TRBJ1-1; checking the TCRdb D call of TRBD1 is not possible without DNA. The length of the CDR3 is 15 residues. In germline, CDR1 is SGHNT, CDR2 YYREEE (reference sequence). CDR3 sequence: CASSRMRGEGTEAFF.

This chain connects TRBV7-6 to TRBJ2-2; TCRdb selects TRBD1, and the lack of DNA leaves this call unchecked. Germline V gene sequence: CDR1 SGHVS, CDR2 FNYEAQ. The CDR3 has 16 residues. CDR3 amino acids: CASSSQGVVNTGELFF.

V and J are TRBV29-1 and TRBJ2-1; no DNA is available, so the TRBD1 call from TCRdb remains unchecked. Per germline, CDR1 SQVTM and CDR2 ANQGSEA. The CDR3 consists of 11 residues. Here the CDR3 reads CSAWVGTVQFF.

The chain joins TRBV20-1 to TRBJ2-7; TCRdb selects TRBD2, and the lack of DNA leaves this call unchecked. The germline CDR1 and CDR2 sequences are DFQATT and SNEGSKA (reference sequence). The CDR3 consists of 13 residues. The CDR3 region is CSARGGLAHEQYF.

Here the CDR3 reads CASTIRRTSVGGHTGELFF. The chain couples TRBV6-4 to TRBJ2-2; TCRdb picks TRBD2, but there is no DNA to check that call. This CDR3 contains 19 residues. Germline V lookup: CDR1 MRHNA, CDR2 SNTAGT.

The gene calls are TRBV12-3 or TRBV12-4 and TRBJ2-5; the D call from TCRdb, TRBD1, cannot be confirmed without DNA. The CDR3 covers 14 residues. CDR3 protein: CASSLGPLQETQYF.

The genes are TRBV29-1 and TRBJ2-2; TCRdb's D call of TRBD1 is untestable without DNA. CDR1 and CDR2 (germline): SQVTM, ANQGSEA. This CDR3 comprises 12 residues. The CDR3: CSVRQSAGELFF.

CDR3 in amino acids: CSVLTRGSGANVLTF. The V and J genes are TRBV29-1 and TRBJ2-6; TCRdb gives TRBD1 as the D gene, but with no DNA this cannot be confirmed. This CDR3 region has 15 residues. Germline CDR1 is SQVTM and CDR2 is ANQGSEA.

The CDR3 loop reads CASSEAGLQETQYF. This sequence joins TRBV6-1 and TRBJ2-5. The CDR3 is 14 residues long. Germline CDR1 and CDR2: MNHNS and SASEGT.

The CDR3 loop is CASSQVLGAAGPEQFF. The rearrangement joins TRBV3-1 to TRBJ2-1; TCRdb returns TRBD2, unconfirmable since there is no DNA. The CDR3 sequence is 16 residues long. The germline V gene has CDR1 LGHDT and CDR2 YNNKEL (reference sequence).

The chain links TRBV10-3 to TRBJ2-3; TCRdb's D call of TRBD2 is untestable without DNA. Germline V gives CDR1 ENHRY, CDR2 SYGVKD. This CDR3 region has 16 residues. CDR3 protein: CAISEGGGGYTDTQYF.

This CDR3 is CASRSSGSADEQFF. The V gene is TRBV10-1, the J gene TRBJ2-1; lacking DNA, the TRBD2 call made by TCRdb goes unchecked. Germline V gene sequence: CDR1 WNHNN, CDR2 SYGVQD (reference sequence). The CDR3 is 14 amino acids.

The rearrangement joins TRBV16 to TRBJ2-7. Germline V lookup: CDR1 KGHSY, CDR2 FQNENV. The CDR3 is 12 amino acids. The CDR3 sequence: CASSQGRSEQYF. Filled out from reference TRBV16 and TRBJ2-7, the complete variable domain reads GEEVAQTPKHLVRGEGQKAKLYCAPIKGHSYVFWYQQVLKNEFKFLISFQNENVFDETGMPKERFSAKCLPNSPCSLEIQATKLEDSAVYFCASSQGRSEQYFGPGTRLTVT.

The chain couples TRBV7-8 to TRBJ2-7; TCRdb outputs TRBD2, but without DNA this stays unchecked. CDR1 is SGHVS and CDR2 is FQNEAQ in the germline V gene. The length of the CDR3 is 15 residues. CDR3 residues: CASSPSGVSSYEQYF.

The gene calls are TRBV7-9 and TRBJ2-1; there is no DNA to check the TCRdb D call of TRBD1. The CDR3 is 12 residues long. Germline V CDR1 and CDR2: SEHNR, FQNEAQ (reference sequence). This CDR3 is CASSSGTWEQFF.

CDR3: CAWRGLAGADTQYF. The chain has TRBV30 and TRBJ2-3; TCRdb's assignment of TRBD2 cannot be checked, as there is no DNA. Germline V gene lookup returns CDR1 GTSNPN and CDR2 SVGIG (reference sequence). This CDR3 has 14 residues.

This chain uses TRBV20-1 with TRBJ2-5; the TCRdb D gene call, TRBD1, has no DNA to confirm it. This CDR3 comprises 14 residues. The germline CDR1 and CDR2 sequences are DFQATT and SNEGSKA (reference sequence). This chain's CDR3 is CSARDYAPQETQYF.

The genes are TRBV12-3 or TRBV12-4 and TRBJ1-1. The CDR3 spans 14 residues. The CDR3 loop reads CASSLVASLDEAFF.

This chain uses TRBV7-9 with TRBJ2-7; TCRdb selects TRBD1, and the lack of DNA leaves this call unchecked. Germline V gene data show CDR1 as SEHNR and CDR2 as FQNEAQ (reference sequence). The CDR3 totals 16 residues. CDR3 loop: CASSNAGTGGWVQQYF.

The chain combines TRBV27 with TRBJ2-2; TCRdb outputs TRBD1, but without DNA this stays unchecked. Germline values: CDR1 MNHEY, CDR2 SMNVEV (reference sequence). CDR3 size: 15 residues. CDR3 sequence reads: CASNREGANTGELFF.

The chain is built from TRBV6-8 and TRBJ1-1. CDR1 and CDR2 (germline): MNHGY, SAAAGT. The CDR3 loop spans 16 amino acids. The CDR3 loop is CASSPPRGRKNTEAFF.

The genes are TRBV6-5 and TRBJ2-4; TCRdb's D call of TRBD1 is untestable without DNA. Germline values: CDR1 MNHEY, CDR2 SVGAGI. The CDR3 sequence is 17 residues long. The CDR3 reads CASSYFNRDRTLGIQYF.

The chain couples TRBV10-3 to TRBJ2-2. Germline V CDR1 and CDR2: ENHRY, SYGVKD. The CDR3 totals 12 residues. CDR3 protein: CAVRQYTGELFF.

The chain uses TRBV11-2 and TRBJ2-3; there is no DNA to check the TCRdb D call of TRBD2. The V gene's germline CDR1 is SGHAT and CDR2 FQNNGV. There are 16 residues in the CDR3. Here the CDR3 reads CASRDMTSPLTDTQYF.

The chain combines TRBV29-1 with TRBJ2-5. The CDR3 has 15 amino acids. Germline-derived CDR1 and CDR2 are SQVTM and ANQGSEA. Here the CDR3 reads CSVEDRGRLRETQYF.

V usage is TRBV7-6 and J usage is TRBJ2-3; TCRdb returns TRBD2, unconfirmable since there is no DNA. Germline loops: CDR1 SGHVS, CDR2 FNYEAQ. The CDR3 is made up of 15 amino acids. CDR3 region: CASSLYGGVKDTQYF.